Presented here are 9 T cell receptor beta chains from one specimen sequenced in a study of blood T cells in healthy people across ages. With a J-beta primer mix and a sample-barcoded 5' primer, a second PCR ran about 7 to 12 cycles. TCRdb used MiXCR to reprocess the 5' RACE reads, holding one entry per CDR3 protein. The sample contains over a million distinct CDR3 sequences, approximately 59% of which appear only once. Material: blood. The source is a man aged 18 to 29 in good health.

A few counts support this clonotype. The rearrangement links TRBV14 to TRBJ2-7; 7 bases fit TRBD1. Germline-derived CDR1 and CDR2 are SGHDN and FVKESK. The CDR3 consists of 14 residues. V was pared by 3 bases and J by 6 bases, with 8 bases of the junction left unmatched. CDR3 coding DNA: TGTGCCAGCAGCCATACCGGGACAGTAACCGAGCAGTACTTC. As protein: CASSHTGTVTEQYF.

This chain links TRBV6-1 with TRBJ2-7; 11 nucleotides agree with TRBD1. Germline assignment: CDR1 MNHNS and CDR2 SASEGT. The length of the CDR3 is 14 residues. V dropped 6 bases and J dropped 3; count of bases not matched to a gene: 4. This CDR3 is CASRDRGLDYEQYF. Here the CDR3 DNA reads TGTGCCAGCAGGGACAGGGGGCTGGACTACGAGCAGTACTTC.

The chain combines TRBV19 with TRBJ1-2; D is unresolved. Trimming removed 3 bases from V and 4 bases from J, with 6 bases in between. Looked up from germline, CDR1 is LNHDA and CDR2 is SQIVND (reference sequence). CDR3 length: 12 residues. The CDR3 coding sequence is TGTGCCAGTAGTATGTATCTCTATGGCTACACCTTC. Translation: CASSMYLYGYTF.

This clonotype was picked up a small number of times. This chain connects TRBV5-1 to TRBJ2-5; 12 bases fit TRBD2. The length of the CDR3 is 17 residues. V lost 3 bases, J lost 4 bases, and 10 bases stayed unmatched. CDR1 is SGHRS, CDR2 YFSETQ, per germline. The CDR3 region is CASSWDPTSGSTETQYF. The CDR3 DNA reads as TGCGCCAGCAGCTGGGACCCGACTAGCGGGAGTACAGAGACCCAGTACTTC.

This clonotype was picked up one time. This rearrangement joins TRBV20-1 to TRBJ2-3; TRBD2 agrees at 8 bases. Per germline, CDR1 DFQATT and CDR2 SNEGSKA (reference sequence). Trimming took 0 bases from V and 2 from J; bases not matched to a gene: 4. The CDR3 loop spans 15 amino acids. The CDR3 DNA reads TGCAGTGCTAGAGATGCGGGGGGTTCCACAGATACGCAGTATTTT. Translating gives CSARDAGGSTDTQYF.

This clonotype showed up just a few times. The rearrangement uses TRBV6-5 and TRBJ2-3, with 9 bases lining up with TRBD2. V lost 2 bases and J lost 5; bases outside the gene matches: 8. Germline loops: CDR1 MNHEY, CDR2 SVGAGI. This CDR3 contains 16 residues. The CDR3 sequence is CASSYIAGGRGDTQYF. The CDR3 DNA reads TGTGCCAGCAGTTACATTGCGGGGGGGCGTGGAGATACGCAGTATTTT.

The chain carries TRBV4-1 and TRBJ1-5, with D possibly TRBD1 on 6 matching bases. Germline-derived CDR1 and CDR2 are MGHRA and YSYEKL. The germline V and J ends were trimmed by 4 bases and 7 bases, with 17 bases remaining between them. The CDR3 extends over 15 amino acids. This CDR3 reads CASSPNNRDGQPQHF. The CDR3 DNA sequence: TGCGCCAGCAGCCCGAATAACAGGGACGGGCAGCCCCAGCATTTT.

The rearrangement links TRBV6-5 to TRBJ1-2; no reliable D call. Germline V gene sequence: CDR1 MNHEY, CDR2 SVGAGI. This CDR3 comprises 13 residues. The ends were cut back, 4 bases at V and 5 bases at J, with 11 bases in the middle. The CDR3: CASSFRKGYGYTF. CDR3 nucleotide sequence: TGTGCCAGCAGTTTCCGTAAAGGGTATGGCTACACCTTC.

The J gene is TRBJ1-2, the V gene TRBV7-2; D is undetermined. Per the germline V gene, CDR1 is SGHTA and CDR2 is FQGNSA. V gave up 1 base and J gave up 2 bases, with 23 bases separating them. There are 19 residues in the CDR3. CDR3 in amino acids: CASSLGPPGNDGTNYGYTF. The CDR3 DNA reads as TGTGCCAGCAGCTTAGGCCCCCCCGGGAACGATGGTACCAACTATGGCTACACCTTC.